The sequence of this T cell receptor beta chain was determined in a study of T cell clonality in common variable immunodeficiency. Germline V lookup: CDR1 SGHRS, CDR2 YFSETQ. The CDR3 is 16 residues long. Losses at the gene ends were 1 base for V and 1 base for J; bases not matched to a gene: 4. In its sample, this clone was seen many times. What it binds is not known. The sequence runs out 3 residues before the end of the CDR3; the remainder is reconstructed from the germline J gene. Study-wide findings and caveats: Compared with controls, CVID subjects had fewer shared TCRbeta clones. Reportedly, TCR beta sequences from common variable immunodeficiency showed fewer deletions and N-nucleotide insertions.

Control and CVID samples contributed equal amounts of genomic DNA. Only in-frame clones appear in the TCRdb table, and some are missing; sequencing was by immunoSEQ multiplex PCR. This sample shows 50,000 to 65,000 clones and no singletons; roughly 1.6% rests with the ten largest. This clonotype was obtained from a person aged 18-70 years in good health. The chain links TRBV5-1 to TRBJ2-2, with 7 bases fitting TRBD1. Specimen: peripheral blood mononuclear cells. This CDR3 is CASSLYRDRNTGELFF. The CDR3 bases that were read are TGCGCCAGCAGCTTGTACCGGGACAGGAACACCGGGGAG.